This is a list of T cell receptor beta chains from one sample in a study of cytomegalovirus exposure and HLA in healthy donors. Generated by immunoSEQ multiplex PCR, the TCRdb table keeps only in-frame clones and is missing some. The sample holds about 190,000 clones, roughly 81% seen once. Sequenced input: PBMCs. The receptor set was obtained from a woman in her thirties in good health and CMV-seropositive. Each CDR3 is given with its conserved first and last residue. A D gene is named only where the DNA matches it firmly. Clone size is given for some rows only: seen once, a few or many times, or a class if the clone is expanded.

D gene	clone size	V gene	J gene	CDR3 length	CDR3 DNA	CDR3 protein
.	.	TRBV14	TRBJ2-7	12	TGTGCCAGCAGCCAAGTAGTCTACGAGCAGTACTTC	CASSQVVYEQYF
.	.	TRBV9	TRBJ2-3	15	TGTGCCAGCAGCGTAGCGGCTCTAAAAGGCGGTACGCAGTATTTT	CASSVAALKGGTQYF
TRBD1	.	TRBV6-5	TRBJ1-1	15	TGTGCCAGCAGTTCCCGAGGCAGGGGGGTTACTGAAGCTTTCTTT	CASSSRGRGVTEAFF
TRBD1	.	TRBV9	TRBJ1-6	16	TGTGCCAGCAGGGGGGGTACAGGGGGCGGAAATTCACCCCTCCACTTT	CASRGGTGGGNSPLHF
TRBD2	.	TRBV7-2	TRBJ2-1	17	TGTGCCAGCAGCTCCGGACTAGCGGGGAGCTCCTACAATGGGCAGTTCTTC	CASSSGLAGSSYNGQFF
TRBD2	.	TRBV6-5	TRBJ2-1	15	TGTGCCAGCAGTGTCCCCGGGACTAGCATCAATGAGCAGTTCTTC	CASSVPGTSINEQFF
.	.	TRBV6-1	TRBJ1-1	14	TGTGCCAGCAGTGAGCCAGGGAGGGGTACTGAAGCTTTCTTT	CASSEPGRGTEAFF
TRBD2	.	TRBV25-1	TRBJ2-7	17	TGTGCCAGCAGTGCCTACCTGGGGGCGGGGGGGCCCTACGAGCAGTACTTC	CASSAYLGAGGPYEQYF
TRBD2	.	TRBV7-8	TRBJ2-5	17	TGTGCCAGCAGGCCGGGACTAGCGGTCACGTACCAAGAGACCCAGTACTTC	CASRPGLAVTYQETQYF
.	few	TRBV4-3	TRBJ1-3	13	TGCGCCAGCAGCCAAGATACAGGAAACACCATATATTTT	CASSQDTGNTIYF
TRBD1	.	TRBV19	TRBJ2-4	16	TGTGCCAGTAGTTTCCGGGACAGCTTCTCCAAAAACATTCAGTACTTC	CASSFRDSFSKNIQYF
TRBD1	.	TRBV30	TRBJ1-3	15	TGTGCCTGGAGGGCCTTCTGGGACAGCGGAAACACCATATATTTT	CAWRAFWDSGNTIYF
TRBD1	once	TRBV11-2	TRBJ1-3	15	TGTGCCAGCAGCGAAGGGGGCTTCAGTGGAAACACCATATATTTT	CASSEGGFSGNTIYF
.	once	TRBV28	TRBJ1-2	13	TGTGCCAGCAGTTTAGACAGCTACTATGGCTACACCTTC	CASSLDSYYGYTF
TRBD1	.	TRBV10-3	TRBJ1-4	15	TGTGCCATCAGTGCGGGACAGGGCGAATACGAAAAACTGTTTTTT	CAISAGQGEYEKLFF
TRBD2	.	TRBV30	TRBJ2-2	15	TGTGCCTGGAGTCGCCTAGCGGGAGTTAACGGGGAGCTGTTTTTT	CAWSRLAGVNGELFF
.	.	TRBV5-6	TRBJ2-3	15	TGTGCCAGCACCCCCCTCGGGGGTTACGGGGATACGCAGTATTTT	CASTPLGGYGDTQYF
.	.	TRBV13	TRBJ2-1	13	TGTGCCAGCAGCTCTGGTAGCTACAATGAGCAGTTCTTC	CASSSGSYNEQFF
TRBD2	.	TRBV5-1	TRBJ2-1	15	TGCGCCAGCAGCTTGGTTACTAGCGGACCCAATGAGCAGTTCTTC	CASSLVTSGPNEQFF
TRBD1	.	TRBV4-1	TRBJ1-5	16	TGCGCCAGCAGCCAAGGTATAGGGGGCAACAATCAGCCCCAGCATTTT	CASSQGIGGNNQPQHF
TRBD1	.	TRBV5-4	TRBJ2-7	15	TGTGCCAGCAGCTTGGGGGGGGACAGGGAAAGAAAGCAGTACTTC	CASSLGGDRERKQYF
TRBD1	.	TRBV30	TRBJ2-1	14	TGTGCCTGGAGTATTGGGACAGGGGACTTCGGTCGGTTCTTC	CAWSIGTGDFGRFF
TRBD2	.	TRBV28	TRBJ2-7	16	TGTGCCAGCAGTTTCTCCCAGCGGGGCGGGGCCTACGAGCAGTACTTC	CASSFSQRGGAYEQYF
TRBD2	.	TRBV7-2	TRBJ2-3	17	TGTGCCAGCAGCTTAGGAGCTAGCGGGCCAAGGGGGGATACGCAGTATTTT	CASSLGASGPRGDTQYF
TRBD1	.	TRBV9	TRBJ2-1	15	TGTGCCAGCAGCCTGGGGGACAGTTACTACAATGAGCAGTTCTTC	CASSLGDSYYNEQFF
.	.	TRBV5-1	TRBJ1-3	15	TGCGCCAGCAGCGCTGAAGGGGCTCGGGGAAACACCATATATTTT	CASSAEGARGNTIYF
TRBD2	.	TRBV28	TRBJ2-4	11	TGTGCCGCTAGCGGGGGAAACATTCAGTACTTC	CAASGGNIQYF
.	.	TRBV9	TRBJ2-2	16	TGTGCCAGCTCCAGGGAGGCGCGTTTAAACACCGGGGAGCTGTTTTTT	CASSREARLNTGELFF
TRBD2	once	TRBV19	TRBJ2-5	15	TGTGCCAGTAGCCGTGGACTAGCTTGGGGAGAGACCCAGTACTTC	CASSRGLAWGETQYF
.	.	TRBV11-1	TRBJ2-1	16	TGTGCCAGCAGCCAAGGAGGTGTCAGCTCCTACAATGAGCAGTTCTTC	CASSQGGVSSYNEQFF
.	.	TRBV7-2	TRBJ2-2	18	TGTGCCAGCAGCTTAAATAGTATCGGGGGAGGAAACACCGGGGAGCTGTTTTTT	CASSLNSIGGGNTGELFF
TRBD1	few	TRBV7-2	TRBJ1-1	15	TGTGCCAGCAGCTTGAACAGTGGACAGGGGATTGAAGCTTTCTTT	CASSLNSGQGIEAFF
TRBD2	.	TRBV2	TRBJ2-3	16	TGTGCCAGCAGTGTCGGACTAGCGGGGAGCACAGATACGCAGTATTTT	CASSVGLAGSTDTQYF
TRBD1	.	TRBV5-1	TRBJ2-3	16	TGCGCCAGCAGCTTGGCCGACAGGGAGTACACAGATACGCAGTATTTT	CASSLADREYTDTQYF
TRBD1	few	TRBV30	TRBJ1-1	16	TGTGCCTGGAGTGCTCCAGGGGGCGAAGGATGGACTGAAGCTTTCTTT	CAWSAPGGEGWTEAFF
TRBD2	.	TRBV7-2	TRBJ2-3	16	TGTGCCAGCAGCCGGTGGTTGGAGCGGGGGGGAGATACGCAGTATTTT	CASSRWLERGGDTQYF
TRBD1	.	TRBV19	TRBJ1-4	15	TGTGCCAGTAGTGAACAGGGGGCGTCTGGCGAAAAACTGTTTTTT	CASSEQGASGEKLFF
.	.	TRBV4-3	TRBJ2-1	15	TGCGCCAGCAGCCAAGAGCGGGACTTCTACAATGAGCAGTTCTTC	CASSQERDFYNEQFF
.	.	TRBV28	TRBJ1-4	13	TGTGCCAGCAGGAGGGCGGCTAATGAAAAACTGTTTTTT	CASRRAANEKLFF
TRBD2	.	TRBV28	TRBJ2-3	14	TGTGCCTCCCGTTCGGGAGGAGGGACAGATACGCAGTATTTT	CASRSGGGTDTQYF
TRBD1	few	TRBV7-3	TRBJ1-2	13	TGTGCCAGCAGCCCGACGACAGGGCACGGCTACACCTTC	CASSPTTGHGYTF
TRBD2	once	TRBV11-2	TRBJ2-1	17	TGTGCCAGCAGCCGTAGCGGGGGGGCCCACTCCTACAATGAGCAGTTCTTC	CASSRSGGAHSYNEQFF
TRBD1	.	TRBV7-2	TRBJ1-1	15	TGTGCCAGCAGGGTGACAGGGGGACTGAACACTGAAGCTTTCTTT	CASRVTGGLNTEAFF
.	.	TRBV29-1	TRBJ2-1	12	TGCGGCGTTTTAACTAGTTACAATGAGCAGTTCTTC	CGVLTSYNEQFF
.	.	TRBV19	TRBJ1-5	16	TGTGCCAGTAGTCGGGGAGCGGACGGGGGTACTCAGCCCCAGCATTTT	CASSRGADGGTQPQHF
TRBD2	.	TRBV10-3	TRBJ2-2	14	TGTGCCATCAGCCCCCAGGCGGGGGGCGGGGAGCTGTTTTTT	CAISPQAGGGELFF